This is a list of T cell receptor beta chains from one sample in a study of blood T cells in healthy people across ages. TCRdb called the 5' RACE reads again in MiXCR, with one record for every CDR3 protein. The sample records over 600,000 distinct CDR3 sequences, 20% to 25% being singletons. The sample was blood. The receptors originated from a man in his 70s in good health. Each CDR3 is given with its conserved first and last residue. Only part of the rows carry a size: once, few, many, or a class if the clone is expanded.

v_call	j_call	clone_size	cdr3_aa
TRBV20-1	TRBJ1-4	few	CSAMVGWDNEKLFF
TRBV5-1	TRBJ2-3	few	CASSLAIRTSGSTDTQYF
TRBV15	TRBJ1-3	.	CATSRDVGGNGNTIYF
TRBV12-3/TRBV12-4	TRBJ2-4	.	CASSLMQNIQYF
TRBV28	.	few	CASRWAGRYEQYF
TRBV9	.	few	CASSVAGGIAYEQYF
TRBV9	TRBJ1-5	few	CASSRDGQGGQPQHF
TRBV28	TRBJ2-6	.	CASSLSQGTSGANVLTF
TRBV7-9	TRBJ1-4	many	CASSLVFGIANEKLFF
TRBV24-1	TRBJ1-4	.	CATSGESPAEEKLFF
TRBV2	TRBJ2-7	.	CASRGTYLLREQYF
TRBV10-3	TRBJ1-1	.	CAIRDIRDTEAFF
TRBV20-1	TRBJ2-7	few	CSAQPLLREGHYEQYF
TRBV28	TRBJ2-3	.	CASSFLTRGGTDTQYF
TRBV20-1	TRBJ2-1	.	CSASAYSYNEQFF
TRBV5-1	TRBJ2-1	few	CASSLEERGAYNEQFF
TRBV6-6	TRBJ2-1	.	CASSSGTRNNEQFF
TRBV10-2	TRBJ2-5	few	CASSEYPGGKETQYF
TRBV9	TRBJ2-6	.	CASSSSTGANVLTF
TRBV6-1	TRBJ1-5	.	CASSEALGRVYPQHF
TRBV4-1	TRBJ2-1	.	CASSQDRVSYNEQFF